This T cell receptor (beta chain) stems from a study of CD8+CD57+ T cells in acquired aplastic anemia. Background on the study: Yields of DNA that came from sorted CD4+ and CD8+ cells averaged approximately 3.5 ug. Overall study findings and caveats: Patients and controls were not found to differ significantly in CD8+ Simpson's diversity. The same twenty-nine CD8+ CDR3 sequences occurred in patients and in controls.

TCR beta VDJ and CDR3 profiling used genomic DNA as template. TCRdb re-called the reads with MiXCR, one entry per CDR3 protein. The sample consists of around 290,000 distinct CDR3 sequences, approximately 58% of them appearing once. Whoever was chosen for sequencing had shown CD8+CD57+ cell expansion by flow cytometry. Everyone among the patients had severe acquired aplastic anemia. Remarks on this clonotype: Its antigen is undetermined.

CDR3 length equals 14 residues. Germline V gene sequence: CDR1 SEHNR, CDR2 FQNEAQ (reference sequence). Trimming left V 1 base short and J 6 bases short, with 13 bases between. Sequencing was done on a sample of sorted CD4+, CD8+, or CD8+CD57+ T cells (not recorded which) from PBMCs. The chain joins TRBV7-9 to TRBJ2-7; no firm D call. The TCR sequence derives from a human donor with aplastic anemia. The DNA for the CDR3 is TGTGCCAGCAGCTTAGGGTCAGGCCGCCGCGAGCAGTACTTC. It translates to CASSLGSGRREQYF.